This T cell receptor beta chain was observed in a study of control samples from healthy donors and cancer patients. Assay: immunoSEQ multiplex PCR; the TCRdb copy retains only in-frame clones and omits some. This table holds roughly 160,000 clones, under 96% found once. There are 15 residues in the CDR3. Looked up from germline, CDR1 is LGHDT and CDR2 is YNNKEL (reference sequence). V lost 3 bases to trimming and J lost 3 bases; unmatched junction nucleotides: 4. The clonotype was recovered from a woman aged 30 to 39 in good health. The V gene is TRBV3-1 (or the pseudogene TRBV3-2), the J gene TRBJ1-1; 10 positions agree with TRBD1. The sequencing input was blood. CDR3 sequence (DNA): TGTGCCAGCAGCCACATGGGACAGGGGTACACTGAAGCTTTCTTT. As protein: CASSHMGQGYTEAFF.